Sequencing of this TCR beta chain was carried out in a study of T cell repertoires in cytomegalovirus infection. Background on the study: Public TCR beta signatures indicated both CMV infection and matching HLA type.

Via MiXCR, TCRdb re-called the reads, giving one row per CDR3 protein. The data contain roughly 280,000 distinct CDR3 sequences, about 13% of them singletons. The germline V gene encodes CDR1 KGHDR and CDR2 SFDVKD. The CDR3 loop spans 12 amino acids. V was clipped by 3 bases and J by 0 bases, with 0 bases between them. This clonotype occurred a few times. The specimen sequenced was PBMCs. This receptor was obtained from a human donor in good health (CMV status not recorded). Some clones in this sample may be carry-over from other donors' samples. The chain links TRBV24-1 to TRBJ2-3; D gene ambiguous. The CDR3 nucleotides read TGTGCCACCAGTGATAGCACAGATACGCAGTATTTT. It codes for CATSDSTDTQYF.